This entry features one T cell receptor beta chain sequence. The antigen is undetermined. The sample originates from a study of response to subunit inactivated influenza vaccine. Study-level points and caveats: The authors suggested that few new T cells are recruited per seasonal influenza vaccination.

TCRdb re-derived calls from the RT-PCR reads in MiXCR, one entry per CDR3 protein. There are approximately 250,000 distinct CDR3 sequences in the sample; 9% to 15% occur only once, and 7.8% lies in the top ten. In germline, CDR1 is LGHDT, CDR2 YNNKEL (reference sequence). The length of the CDR3 is 14 residues. The ends were cut back, 1 base at V and 2 bases at J, with 6 bases in the middle. The chain employs TRBV3-1 and TRBJ1-5; D is undetermined. The specimen was non-naive T cells sorted from PBMCs, collected less than 15 days before vaccination. The sequence was collected from a man aged 50 or older who received an inactivated influenza vaccine. The CDR3 bases are TGTGCCAGCAGCCAAGGATGGGGCAATCAGCCCCAGCATTTT. It encodes CASSQGWGNQPQHF.